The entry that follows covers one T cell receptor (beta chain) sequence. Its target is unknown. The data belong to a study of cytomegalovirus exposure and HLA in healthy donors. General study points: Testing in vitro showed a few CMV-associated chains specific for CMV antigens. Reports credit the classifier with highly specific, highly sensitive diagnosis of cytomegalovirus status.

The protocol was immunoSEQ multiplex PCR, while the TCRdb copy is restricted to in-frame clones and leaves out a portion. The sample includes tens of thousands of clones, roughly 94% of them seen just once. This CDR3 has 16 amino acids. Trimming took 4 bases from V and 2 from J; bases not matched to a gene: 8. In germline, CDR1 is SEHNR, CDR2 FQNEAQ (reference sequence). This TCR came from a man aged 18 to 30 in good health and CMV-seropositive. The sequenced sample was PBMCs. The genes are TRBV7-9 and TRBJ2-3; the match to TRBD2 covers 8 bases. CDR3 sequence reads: CASSYQAGVLTDTQYF. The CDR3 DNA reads TGTGCCAGCAGCTACCAAGCGGGGGTGCTCACAGATACGCAGTATTTT.